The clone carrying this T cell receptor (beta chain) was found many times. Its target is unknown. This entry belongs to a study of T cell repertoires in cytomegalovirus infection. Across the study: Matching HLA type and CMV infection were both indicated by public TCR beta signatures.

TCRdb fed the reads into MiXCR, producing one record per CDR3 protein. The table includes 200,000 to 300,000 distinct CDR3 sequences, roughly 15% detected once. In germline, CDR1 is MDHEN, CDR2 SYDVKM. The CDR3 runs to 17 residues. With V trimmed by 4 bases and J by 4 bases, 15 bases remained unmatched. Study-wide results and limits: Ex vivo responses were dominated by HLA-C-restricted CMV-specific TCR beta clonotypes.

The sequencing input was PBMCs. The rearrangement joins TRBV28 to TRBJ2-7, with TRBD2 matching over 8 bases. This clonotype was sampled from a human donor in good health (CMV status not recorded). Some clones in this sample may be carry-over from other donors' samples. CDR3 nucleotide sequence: TGTGCCAGCAGTTCCCCGGCCCGGACTAGCAGAAAATACGAGCAGTACTTC. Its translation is CASSSPARTSRKYEQYF.